The entry below gives a single TCR beta chain sequence along with its context. What it binds is not known. The sample originates from a study of cytomegalovirus exposure and HLA in healthy donors. Trimming removed 4 bases at V and 8 bases at J, with 17 bases between. From germline, CDR1 is LNHNV and CDR2 YYDKDF (reference sequence). CDR3 size: 14 residues. Findings and limits, study-wide: Certain sequence variants were highly shared and formed a cluster, and this cluster was likely a sequencing artifact. According to the study, roughly 160 TCR beta chains were cytomegalovirus-associated.

With 60 Vbeta and 13 Jbeta primers, the PCR was carried out. TCRdb keeps only in-frame clones here, not all; method: immunoSEQ multiplex PCR. The table lists around 88,000 clones, approximately 79% of them singletons. The clonotype comes from a male donor in good health and CMV-seronegative. Sequenced sample: PBMCs. The chain links TRBV15 to TRBJ1-2; D is undetermined. In nucleotides, the CDR3 is TGTGCCACCAGCACTCGACAATCCCAGCGGGGCTACACCTTC. It encodes CATSTRQSQRGYTF.